This is a list of T cell receptor beta chains from one sample in a study of metastatic and nonmetastatic thyroid tumors. TCRdb redid the clone calls on the PCR reads using MiXCR. In the table there are about 25,000 clones, roughly 19% of which are singletons. The sequenced sample was blood. All receptors derive from a male donor with papillary thyroid cancer or a benign thyroid nodule (not recorded which). Some clones in this sample may be carry-over from other donors' samples. Each CDR3 is given with its conserved first and last residue. The D gene is left open where the match is weak. Clone size is not always given. Where it is, it says once, few, many or a class for expanded clones.

d_gene: -; abundance: many; j_gene: TRBJ2-1; v_gene: TRBV29-1; CDR3nt: TGCAGCGTTGAAGACGTGAGCCAGTTTGAGCAGTTCTTC; CDR3aa: CSVEDVSQFEQFF
d_gene: TRBD2; abundance: -; j_gene: TRBJ2-7; v_gene: TRBV4-2; CDR3nt: TGTGCCAGCAGCCAATGTCTAGCGGGAGGGATGGCGTACGAGCAGTACTTC; CDR3aa: CASSQCLAGGMAYEQYF
d_gene: -; abundance: -; j_gene: TRBJ2-3; v_gene: TRBV5-6; CDR3nt: TGTGCCAGCAGCTTGGGGACCCCTAGCACAGATACGCAGTATTTT; CDR3aa: CASSLGTPSTDTQYF
d_gene: -; abundance: many; j_gene: TRBJ1-2; v_gene: TRBV6-1; CDR3nt: TGTGCCAGCAGTTCGTACAGGGATGGTTATGGCTACACCTTC; CDR3aa: CASSSYRDGYGYTF
d_gene: -; abundance: -; j_gene: TRBJ1-5; v_gene: TRBV19; CDR3nt: TGTGCCTGTAGATCAACGACGGGAAATCAGCCCCAGAATTTT; CDR3aa: CACRSTTGNQPQNF
d_gene: TRBD2; abundance: -; j_gene: TRBJ2-7; v_gene: TRBV4-3; CDR3nt: TGCGTCAGCAGCCATGGGACTAGCGGGACCTACGCGCAGTACTTC; CDR3aa: CVSSHGTSGTYAQYF
d_gene: -; abundance: -; j_gene: TRBJ1-3; v_gene: TRBV19; CDR3nt: TGTGCAAGTAACCTCGGACGCTCTGGAAACACCAGATATTTT; CDR3aa: CASNLGRSGNTRYF
d_gene: -; abundance: many; j_gene: TRBJ2-3; v_gene: TRBV12-3/TRBV12-4; CDR3nt: TGTGCCAGCAATCGTTGGGACACAGATACGCAGTATTTT; CDR3aa: CASNRWDTDTQYF
d_gene: TRBD1; abundance: many; j_gene: TRBJ1-6; v_gene: TRBV30; CDR3nt: TGTGCCTGGAGCCGGGGACAGAATAATTCACCCCTCCACTTT; CDR3aa: CAWSRGQNNSPLHF
d_gene: -; abundance: many; j_gene: TRBJ2-3; v_gene: TRBV7-2; CDR3nt: TGTGCCAGCGGGGGCGCTGGCACAGATACGCAGTATTTT; CDR3aa: CASGGAGTDTQYF
d_gene: -; abundance: many; j_gene: TRBJ1-5; v_gene: TRBV6-5; CDR3nt: TGTGCCAGCAGTTACGTTAATAGCAATCAGCCCCAGCATTTT; CDR3aa: CASSYVNSNQPQHF
d_gene: TRBD1; abundance: many; j_gene: TRBJ1-2; v_gene: TRBV12-3/TRBV12-4; CDR3nt: TGTGCCAGCAGCCTATCCCCGACAGGGCTTTTTGGCTACACCTTC; CDR3aa: CASSLSPTGLFGYTF
d_gene: -; abundance: -; j_gene: TRBJ2-1; v_gene: TRBV6-1; CDR3nt: TGTGCCAGCCGGGGGCGACTAGCTAGCTCCTACAATGAGCAGTTCTTC; CDR3aa: CASRGRLASSYNEQFF
d_gene: -; abundance: many; j_gene: TRBJ1-5; v_gene: TRBV19; CDR3nt: TGTGCCAGTAGTTGGGACGGTAGCAATCAGCCCCAGCATTTT; CDR3aa: CASSWDGSNQPQHF
d_gene: -; abundance: many; j_gene: TRBJ2-2; v_gene: TRBV6-1; CDR3nt: TGTGCCAGCAGTGATAATTTGAGGGCCGGGGAGCTGTTTTTT; CDR3aa: CASSDNLRAGELFF
d_gene: TRBD1; abundance: many; j_gene: TRBJ2-2; v_gene: TRBV5-1; CDR3nt: TGCGCCAGCAGCTTCTACGGACAGGGGGCGATCGGGGAGCTGTTTTTT; CDR3aa: CASSFYGQGAIGELFF
d_gene: -; abundance: many; j_gene: TRBJ2-6; v_gene: TRBV5-6; CDR3nt: TGTGCCAGCAGTGGGAGGACTGGGGCCAACGTCCTGACTTTC; CDR3aa: CASSGRTGANVLTF
d_gene: -; abundance: many; j_gene: TRBJ1-5; v_gene: TRBV25-1; CDR3nt: TGTGCCAGCAGTGACACAGGGCAGGGCAGCAATCAGCCCCAGCATTTT; CDR3aa: CASSDTGQGSNQPQHF
d_gene: -; abundance: many; j_gene: TRBJ2-1; v_gene: TRBV6-1; CDR3nt: TGTGCCAGCAGCCTATCAAGAGGCTCCTACAATGAGCAGTTCTTC; CDR3aa: CASSLSRGSYNEQFF
d_gene: -; abundance: many; j_gene: TRBJ1-5; v_gene: TRBV20-1; CDR3nt: TGCAGTGCTGCAGGGCGTAATAGCAATCAGCCCCAGCATTTT; CDR3aa: CSAAGRNSNQPQHF
d_gene: TRBD1; abundance: many; j_gene: TRBJ2-3; v_gene: TRBV19; CDR3nt: TGTGCCAGTAGTATCGGGACAGCATACACAGATACGCAGTATTTT; CDR3aa: CASSIGTAYTDTQYF
d_gene: -; abundance: many; j_gene: TRBJ1-1; v_gene: TRBV5-1; CDR3nt: TGCGCCAGCAGCCGTAAAACAATGAACACTGAAGCTTTCTTT; CDR3aa: CASSRKTMNTEAFF
d_gene: TRBD2; abundance: -; j_gene: TRBJ2-5; v_gene: TRBV27; CDR3nt: TGTGCCAACAGCCCTGGACTAGTTGGTACGGAGACCCAGTACTTC; CDR3aa: CANSPGLVGTETQYF
d_gene: TRBD2; abundance: -; j_gene: TRBJ2-3; v_gene: TRBV3-1; CDR3nt: TGTGCCAGCAGCCCGCTAGCGGGGGGTCGCACAGATACGCAGTATTTT; CDR3aa: CASSPLAGGRTDTQYF
d_gene: -; abundance: many; j_gene: TRBJ1-2; v_gene: TRBV3-1; CDR3nt: TGTGCCAGCAGCCAAGCGTCTACTCGGGGCTACACCTTC; CDR3aa: CASSQASTRGYTF
d_gene: -; abundance: many; j_gene: TRBJ2-6; v_gene: TRBV7-9; CDR3nt: TGTGCCAGCAGCTTAGGCCGGACGGCAGGGGCCAACGTCCTGACTTTC; CDR3aa: CASSLGRTAGANVLTF
d_gene: -; abundance: many; j_gene: TRBJ2-1; v_gene: TRBV27; CDR3nt: TGTGCCAGCAGTTCCTCAGGAACATCAAGCACCTACAATGAGCAGTTCTTC; CDR3aa: CASSSSGTSSTYNEQFF
d_gene: -; abundance: many; j_gene: TRBJ1-5; v_gene: TRBV20-1; CDR3nt: TGCAGTGCTAGAGATATGGGGGCTAGCAATCAGCCCCAGCATTTT; CDR3aa: CSARDMGASNQPQHF
d_gene: TRBD1; abundance: medium-sized; j_gene: TRBJ1-2; v_gene: TRBV5-1; CDR3nt: TGCGCCAGCAGCATAGCCGGGACAGGGGATGGCTACACCTTC; CDR3aa: CASSIAGTGDGYTF
d_gene: -; abundance: many; j_gene: TRBJ2-2; v_gene: TRBV3-1; CDR3nt: TGTGCCAGCAGCCAAGCCCTCGCTCCTTGGGAGCTGTTTTTT; CDR3aa: CASSQALAPWELFF
d_gene: -; abundance: -; j_gene: TRBJ2-7; v_gene: TRBV7-2; CDR3nt: TGTGCCAGCAGCTTAACAGCCTGGGACGAGCAGTACTTC; CDR3aa: CASSLTAWDEQYF
d_gene: -; abundance: many; j_gene: TRBJ2-2; v_gene: TRBV24-1; CDR3nt: TGTGCCACCAGTGATTTTGGTGGCGGGGAGCTGTTTTTT; CDR3aa: CATSDFGGGELFF
d_gene: -; abundance: few; j_gene: TRBJ2-3; v_gene: TRBV6-2/TRBV6-3; CDR3nt: TGTGCCAGCAGTTACTCGGACTCCACAGATACGCAGTATTTT; CDR3aa: CASSYSDSTDTQYF
d_gene: TRBD2; abundance: -; j_gene: TRBJ2-1; v_gene: TRBV3-1; CDR3nt: TGTGCCAGCAGGACTAGCGGAGGCTACAATGAGCAGTTCTTC; CDR3aa: CASRTSGGYNEQFF
d_gene: -; abundance: many; j_gene: TRBJ1-4; v_gene: TRBV19; CDR3nt: TGTGCCAGTAGTCCGGCGCCGGGACCCCCCAATGAAAAACTGTTTTTT; CDR3aa: CASSPAPGPPNEKLFF
d_gene: -; abundance: -; j_gene: TRBJ2-3; v_gene: TRBV11-2; CDR3nt: TGTGCCAGCGGCTTAAAGGCATATACGCAGTATTTT; CDR3aa: CASGLKAYTQYF
d_gene: -; abundance: many; j_gene: TRBJ2-3; v_gene: TRBV9; CDR3nt: TGTGCCAGCAGCGTAGTCCCAGGGAAAACAGATACGCAGTATTTT; CDR3aa: CASSVVPGKTDTQYF
d_gene: -; abundance: many; j_gene: TRBJ1-1; v_gene: TRBV7-3; CDR3nt: TGTGCCAGCAGCTTATTGGAGGGCACTGAAGCTTTCTTT; CDR3aa: CASSLLEGTEAFF
d_gene: -; abundance: many; j_gene: TRBJ1-1; v_gene: TRBV2; CDR3nt: TGTGCCAGCAGGGGGGCGGGCGCTTTCTTT; CDR3aa: CASRGAGAFF
d_gene: TRBD1; abundance: many; j_gene: TRBJ2-1; v_gene: TRBV7-6; CDR3nt: TGTGCCAGCAGCTTAGGTTGGGACAGGGTCAATGAGCAGTTCTTC; CDR3aa: CASSLGWDRVNEQFF
d_gene: -; abundance: many; j_gene: TRBJ1-1; v_gene: TRBV28; CDR3nt: TGTGCCAGCACCCCCGGGTACAGGAAAGGTGAAGCTTTCTTT; CDR3aa: CASTPGYRKGEAFF
d_gene: -; abundance: many; j_gene: TRBJ1-2; v_gene: TRBV27; CDR3nt: TGTGCCAGCAGTCCGAACGGGTTTGGCTACACCTTC; CDR3aa: CASSPNGFGYTF
d_gene: -; abundance: -; j_gene: TRBJ1-2; v_gene: TRBV4-2; CDR3nt: TGTGCCAGCAGCAACCCCGTTGTGAGACATGGCTACACCTTC; CDR3aa: CASSNPVVRHGYTF
d_gene: -; abundance: many; j_gene: TRBJ1-3; v_gene: TRBV11-2; CDR3nt: TGTGCCAGCAGCCTTGACAGGCCACACTCTGGAAACACCATATATTTT; CDR3aa: CASSLDRPHSGNTIYF
d_gene: -; abundance: many; j_gene: TRBJ1-4; v_gene: TRBV25-1; CDR3nt: TGTGCCAGCAGTGAATCAGGGTTTAGGGAAAAACTGTTTTTT; CDR3aa: CASSESGFREKLFF
d_gene: TRBD1; abundance: many; j_gene: TRBJ1-2; v_gene: TRBV19; CDR3nt: TGTGCCAGTAGATTCGACAGGGGGGCGTATGGCTACACCTTC; CDR3aa: CASRFDRGAYGYTF
d_gene: TRBD1; abundance: many; j_gene: TRBJ2-3; v_gene: TRBV10-1; CDR3nt: TGCGCCAGCTCCGGGACAGGGAATACAGATACGCAGTATTTT; CDR3aa: CASSGTGNTDTQYF
d_gene: -; abundance: many; j_gene: TRBJ2-1; v_gene: TRBV2; CDR3nt: TGTGCCAGCACTCTAGACGGTGAGCAGTTCTTC; CDR3aa: CASTLDGEQFF
d_gene: -; abundance: -; j_gene: TRBJ2-7; v_gene: TRBV10-1; CDR3nt: TGCGCCAGCAGTGAGGGACGAAACGAGCAGTACTTC; CDR3aa: CASSEGRNEQYF
d_gene: TRBD2; abundance: -; j_gene: TRBJ2-7; v_gene: TRBV30; CDR3nt: TGTGCCTGGAGGCGGGCGGCTAGCGGGAGATACGAGCAGTACTTC; CDR3aa: CAWRRAASGRYEQYF
d_gene: -; abundance: -; j_gene: TRBJ2-7; v_gene: TRBV3-1; CDR3nt: TGTGCCAGCAGCCAAGTGATAAACGAGCAGTACTTC; CDR3aa: CASSQVINEQYF
d_gene: -; abundance: many; j_gene: TRBJ2-1; v_gene: TRBV11-1; CDR3nt: TGTGCCAGCAGCTTATCTGTCGGGTTGGGTAGTGAGCAGTTCTTC; CDR3aa: CASSLSVGLGSEQFF
d_gene: TRBD1; abundance: many; j_gene: TRBJ2-7; v_gene: TRBV20-1; CDR3nt: TGCAGTGCTGAGGCCAATACAGGGGGGGAGCAGTACTTC; CDR3aa: CSAEANTGGEQYF